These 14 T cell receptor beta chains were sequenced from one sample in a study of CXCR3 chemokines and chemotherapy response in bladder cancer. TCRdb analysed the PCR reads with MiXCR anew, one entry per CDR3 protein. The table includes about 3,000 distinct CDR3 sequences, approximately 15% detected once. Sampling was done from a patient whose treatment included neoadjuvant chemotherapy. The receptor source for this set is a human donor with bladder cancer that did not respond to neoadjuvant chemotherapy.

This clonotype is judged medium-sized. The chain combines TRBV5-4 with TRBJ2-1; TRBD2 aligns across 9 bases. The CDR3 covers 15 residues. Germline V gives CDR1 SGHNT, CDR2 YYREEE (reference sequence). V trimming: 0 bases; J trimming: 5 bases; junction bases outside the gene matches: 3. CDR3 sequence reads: CASSLVAGDNNEQFF. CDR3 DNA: TGTGCCAGCAGCTTGGTAGCGGGGGATAACAATGAGCAGTTCTTC. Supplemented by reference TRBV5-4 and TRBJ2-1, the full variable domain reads ETGVTQSPTHLIKTRGQQVTLRCSSQSGHNTVSWYQQALGQGPQFIFQYYREEENGRGNFPPRFSGLQFPNYSSELNVNALELDDSALYLCASSLVAGDNNEQFFGPGTRLTVL.

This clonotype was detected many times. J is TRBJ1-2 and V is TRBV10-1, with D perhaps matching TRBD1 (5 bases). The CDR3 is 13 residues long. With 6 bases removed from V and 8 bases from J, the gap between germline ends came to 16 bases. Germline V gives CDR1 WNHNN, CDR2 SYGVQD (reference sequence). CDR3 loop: CASRAGLLHGYTF. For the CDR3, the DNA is TGCGCCAGCAGGGCGGGGCTGCTTCACGGCTACACCTTC.

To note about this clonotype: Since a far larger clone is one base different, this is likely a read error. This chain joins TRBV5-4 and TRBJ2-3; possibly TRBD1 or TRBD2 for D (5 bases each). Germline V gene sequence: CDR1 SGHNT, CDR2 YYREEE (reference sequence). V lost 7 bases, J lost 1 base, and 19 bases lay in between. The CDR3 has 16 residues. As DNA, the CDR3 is TGTGCCAGCTGCGTCCGGGACCCGGGACGCACAGATACGCAGTATTTT. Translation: CASCVRDPGRTDTQYF.

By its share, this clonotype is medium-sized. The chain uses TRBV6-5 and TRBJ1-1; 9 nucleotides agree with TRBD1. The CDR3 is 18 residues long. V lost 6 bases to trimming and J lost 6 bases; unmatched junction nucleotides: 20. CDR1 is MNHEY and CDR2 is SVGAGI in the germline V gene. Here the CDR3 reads CASRTKKETGQGRSEAFF. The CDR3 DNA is TGTGCCAGCAGGACAAAGAAAGAGACCGGACAGGGGAGATCTGAAGCTTTCTTT.

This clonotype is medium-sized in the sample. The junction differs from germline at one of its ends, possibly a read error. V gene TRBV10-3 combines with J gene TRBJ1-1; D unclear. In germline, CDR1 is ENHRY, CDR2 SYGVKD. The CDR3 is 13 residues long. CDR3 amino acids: CASSAVQNTEAFF. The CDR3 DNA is TGTGCCAGCAGTGCGGTCCAGAACACTGAAGCTTTCTTT.

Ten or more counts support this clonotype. The DNA of the CDR3 is TGCAGTACGACAGGGCCTGGCGGCTACACCTTC. Its protein product is CSTTGPGGYTF. V usage is TRBV20-1 and J usage is TRBJ1-2; TRBD1 agrees at 7 bases. The germline gives CDR1 DFQATT, CDR2 SNEGSKA (reference sequence). CDR3 size: 11 residues. The ends lost 8 bases at V and 8 bases at J; junction bases unmatched: 8.

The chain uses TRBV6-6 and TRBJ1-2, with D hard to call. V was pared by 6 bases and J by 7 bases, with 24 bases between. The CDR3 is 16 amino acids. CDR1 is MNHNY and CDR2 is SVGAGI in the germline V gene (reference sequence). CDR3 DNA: TGTGCCAGCAGCTTAGACGCGACGGCCACACTCGGTGGCTACACCTTC. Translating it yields CASSLDATATLGGYTF.

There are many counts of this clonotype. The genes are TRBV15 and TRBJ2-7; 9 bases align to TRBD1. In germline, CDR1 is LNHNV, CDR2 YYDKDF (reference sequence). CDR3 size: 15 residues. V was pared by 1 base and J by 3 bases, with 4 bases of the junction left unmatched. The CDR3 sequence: CATSRGRTGVYEQYF. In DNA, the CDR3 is TGTGCCACCAGCAGAGGTAGGACAGGGGTCTACGAGCAGTACTTC.

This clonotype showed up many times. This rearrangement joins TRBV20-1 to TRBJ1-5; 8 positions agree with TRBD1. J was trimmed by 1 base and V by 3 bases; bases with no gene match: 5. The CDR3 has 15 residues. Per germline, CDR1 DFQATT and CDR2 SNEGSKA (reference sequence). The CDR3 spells CSARPGQESNQPQHF. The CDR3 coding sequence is TGCAGTGCTAGGCCGGGACAGGAAAGCAATCAGCCCCAGCATTTT.

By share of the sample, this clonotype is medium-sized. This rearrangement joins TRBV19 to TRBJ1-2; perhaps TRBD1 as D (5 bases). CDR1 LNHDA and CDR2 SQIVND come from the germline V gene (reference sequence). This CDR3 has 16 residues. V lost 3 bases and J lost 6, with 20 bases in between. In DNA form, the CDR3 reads TGTGCCAGTAGTATCTCTGTGGGACTGACGACGGATGGCTACACCTTC. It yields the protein CASSISVGLTTDGYTF.

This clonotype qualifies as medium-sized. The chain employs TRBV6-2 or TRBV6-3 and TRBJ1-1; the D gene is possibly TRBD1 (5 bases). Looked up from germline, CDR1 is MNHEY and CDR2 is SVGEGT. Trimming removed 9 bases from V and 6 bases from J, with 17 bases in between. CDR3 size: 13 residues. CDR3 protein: CARAGRLWAEAFF. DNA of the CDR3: TGTGCCAGGGCGGGACGGTTATGGGCTGAAGCTTTCTTT.

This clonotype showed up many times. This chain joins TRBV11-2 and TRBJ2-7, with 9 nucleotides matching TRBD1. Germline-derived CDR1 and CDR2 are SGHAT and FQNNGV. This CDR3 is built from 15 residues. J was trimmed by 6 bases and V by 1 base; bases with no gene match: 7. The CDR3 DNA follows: TGTGCCAGCAGCTTAGTTCTACAGGGGGCTGGCGAGCAGTACTTC. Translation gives CASSLVLQGAGEQYF.

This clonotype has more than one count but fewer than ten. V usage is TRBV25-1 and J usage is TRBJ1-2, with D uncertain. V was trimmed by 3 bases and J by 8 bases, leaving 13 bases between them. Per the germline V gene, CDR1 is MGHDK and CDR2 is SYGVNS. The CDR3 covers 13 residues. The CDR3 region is CASSDGPSWGYTF. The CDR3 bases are TGTGCCAGCAGTGATGGCCCGTCTTGGGGCTACACCTTC.

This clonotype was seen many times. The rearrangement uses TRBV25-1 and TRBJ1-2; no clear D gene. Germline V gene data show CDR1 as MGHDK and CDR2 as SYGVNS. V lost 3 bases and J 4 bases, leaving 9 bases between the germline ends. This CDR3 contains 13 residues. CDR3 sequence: CASSESDFYGYTF. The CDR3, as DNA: TGTGCCAGCAGTGAGTCAGACTTCTATGGCTACACCTTC.